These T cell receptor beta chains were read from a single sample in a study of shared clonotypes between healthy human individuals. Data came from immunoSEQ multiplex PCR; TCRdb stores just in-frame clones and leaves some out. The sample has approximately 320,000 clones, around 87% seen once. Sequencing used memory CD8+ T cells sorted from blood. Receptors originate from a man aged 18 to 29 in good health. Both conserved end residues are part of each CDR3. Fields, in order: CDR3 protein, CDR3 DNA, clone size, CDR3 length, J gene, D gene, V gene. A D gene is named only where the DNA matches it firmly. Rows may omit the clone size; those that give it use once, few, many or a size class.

CASSQERQYYEQYF,TGCGCCAGCAGCCAAGAGAGACAGTACTACGAGCAGTACTTC,NA,14,TRBJ2-7,NA,TRBV4-1
CASSTGQYGYTF,TGCGCCAGCAGCACAGGACAGTATGGCTACACCTTC,NA,12,TRBJ1-2,NA,TRBV5-1
CASSKRGDRSSYEQYF,TGTGCCAGCAGCAAAAGGGGGGACAGGAGCTCCTACGAGCAGTACTTC,NA,16,TRBJ2-7,NA,TRBV21-1
CSARSQTEAFF,TGCAGTGCCCGGTCCCAGACTGAAGCTTTCTTT,NA,11,TRBJ1-1,NA,TRBV20-1
CSTRKGPDTQYF,TGCAGCACCCGAAAGGGCCCAGATACGCAGTATTTT,few,12,TRBJ2-3,NA,TRBV29-1
CASSLGESGANVLTF,TGCGCCAGCAGCCTGGGGGAGAGTGGGGCCAACGTCCTGACTTTC,NA,15,TRBJ2-6,NA,TRBV4-1
CATRKTGNPYEQYF,TGTGCCACCCGGAAAACAGGGAATCCCTACGAGCAGTACTTC,NA,14,TRBJ2-7,NA,TRBV2
CASSSLGPGYGYTF,TGTGCCAGCAGCTCTTTGGGGCCGGGCTATGGCTACACCTTC,NA,14,TRBJ1-2,NA,TRBV7-9
CASSLGGTGGQETQYF,TGTGCCAGCAGTTTAGGGGGGACAGGGGGACAAGAGACCCAGTACTTC,NA,16,TRBJ2-5,TRBD1,TRBV6-6
CASSQYTGGADSPLHF,TGCGCCAGCAGCCAGTACACAGGTGGCGCGGATTCACCCCTCCACTTT,NA,16,TRBJ1-6,NA,TRBV4-1
CASSYPHRDGYTF,TGTGCCAGCAGCTACCCCCACAGGGATGGCTACACCTTC,NA,13,TRBJ1-2,NA,TRBV5-6
CASTRGRAYGNTIYF,TGTGCCTCCACCCGAGGCAGGGCATATGGAAACACCATATATTTT,NA,15,TRBJ1-3,NA,TRBV28
CASSSTLSSYNEQFF,TGTGCCAGCAGCTCGACATTGAGCTCCTACAATGAGCAGTTCTTC,NA,15,TRBJ2-1,NA,TRBV7-6
CASSQEWGLNTEAFF,TGCGCCAGCAGCCAAGAATGGGGCCTGAACACTGAAGCTTTCTTT,NA,15,TRBJ1-1,NA,TRBV4-1
CAFSETASRYTF,TGTGCCTTCTCAGAGACCGCTAGTCGCTACACCTTC,NA,12,TRBJ1-2,NA,TRBV30
CASSLSAGTLLYEQYF,TGTGCCAGCAGCTTAAGCGCTGGGACCCTTTTGTACGAGCAGTACTTC,NA,16,TRBJ2-7,NA,TRBV7-2
CASSQTDRGYQPQHF,TGCGCCAGCAGCCAAACAGACAGGGGGTATCAGCCCCAGCATTTT,NA,15,TRBJ1-5,TRBD1,TRBV4-3
CASSLIGWDSPLHF,TGTGCCAGCAGCTTAATTGGGTGGGACTCACCCCTCCACTTT,NA,14,TRBJ1-6,NA,TRBV11-2
CASSFLSGRAADTQYF,TGTGCCAGCAGCTTCCTTAGCGGGAGGGCGGCAGATACGCAGTATTTT,NA,16,TRBJ2-3,TRBD2,TRBV13
CASSLDPGTGNTIYF,TGCGCCAGCAGCTTGGATCCGGGGACTGGAAACACCATATATTTT,NA,15,TRBJ1-3,NA,TRBV5-1
CASSLEGLGTDTQYF,TGTGCCAGCAGCTTGGAAGGACTAGGAACAGATACGCAGTATTTT,NA,15,TRBJ2-3,TRBD2,TRBV5-8
CASRALAGVSSYNEQFF,TGTGCCAGCAGGGCGCTAGCGGGAGTGAGCTCCTACAATGAGCAGTTCTTC,NA,17,TRBJ2-1,TRBD2,TRBV2
CASSEQVNTEAFF,TGTGCCAGCAGTGAACAAGTCAACACTGAAGCTTTCTTT,NA,13,TRBJ1-1,NA,TRBV6-1
CASSGGYANTGELFF,TGTGCCAGCAGTGGGGGTTACGCGAACACCGGGGAGCTGTTTTTT,NA,15,TRBJ2-2,NA,TRBV28
CASSYNSVETQYF,TGTGCCAGCAGTTATAATAGCGTTGAGACCCAGTACTTC,NA,13,TRBJ2-5,NA,TRBV6-5
CASTLARGAAPWETQYF,TGTGCCAGCACCCTGGCCCGGGGAGCGGCGCCTTGGGAGACCCAGTACTTC,NA,17,TRBJ2-5,NA,TRBV7-9
CSVEPPGHFSGANVLTF,TGCAGCGTTGAACCGCCGGGACACTTCTCTGGGGCCAACGTCCTGACTTTC,NA,17,TRBJ2-6,NA,TRBV29-1
CASSQETASLNTIYF,TGCGCCAGCAGCCAAGAAACAGCAAGCCTGAACACCATATATTTT,once,15,TRBJ1-3,NA,TRBV4-3
CASSPKDRFPQETQYF,TGTGCCAGCAGCCCTAAGGACCGCTTCCCACAAGAGACCCAGTACTTC,NA,16,TRBJ2-5,NA,TRBV11-2
CASSPAGQGETQYF,TGTGCCAGCAGCCCAGCCGGACAGGGGGAGACCCAGTACTTC,few,14,TRBJ2-5,TRBD1,TRBV5-4
CAISGLRASGPDTQYF,TGTGCCATCAGTGGTTTGAGGGCCTCTGGGCCAGATACGCAGTATTTT,NA,16,TRBJ2-3,NA,TRBV10-3
CASSLWTSGISTDTQYF,TGTGCCAGCAGTTTATGGACTAGCGGGATTAGCACAGATACGCAGTATTTT,NA,17,TRBJ2-3,TRBD2,TRBV28
CASATSGSLTDTQYF,TGTGCCTCAGCGACTAGCGGGTCTTTGACAGATACGCAGTATTTT,NA,15,TRBJ2-3,TRBD2,TRBV30
CASIGDRSYEQYF,TGTGCCAGCATCGGTGACCGCTCCTACGAGCAGTACTTC,few,13,TRBJ2-7,NA,TRBV2
CASSQGTGTRGHFGDEKLFF,NA,NA,20,TRBJ1-4,NA,TRBV4-2
CASSQDAQARYEQYF,TGCGCCAGCAGCCAAGACGCTCAGGCCCGCTACGAGCAGTACTTC,NA,15,TRBJ2-7,NA,TRBV4-3
CARGEGPYEQYF,TGTGCCCGGGGGGAGGGGCCGTACGAGCAGTACTTC,NA,12,TRBJ2-7,TRBD2,TRBV2
CASSYGQGNGYTF,TGTGCCAGCAGTTACGGGCAGGGCAATGGCTACACCTTC,NA,13,TRBJ1-2,NA,TRBV6-5
CASSLSGLSNEKLFF,TGTGCCAGCAGTTTATCGGGGCTTAGTAATGAAAAACTGTTTTTT,once,15,TRBJ1-4,NA,TRBV27
CASSFVNTDTQYF,TGTGCCAGCAGTTTCGTGAACACAGATACGCAGTATTTT,NA,13,TRBJ2-3,NA,TRBV27
CASSPRTSGTLYEQYF,TGTGCCAGCAGCCCAAGGACTAGCGGAACTCTCTACGAGCAGTACTTC,NA,16,TRBJ2-7,TRBD2,TRBV5-4
CAWSAVHDGTEAFF,TGTGCCTGGAGTGCCGTCCACGATGGCACTGAAGCTTTCTTT,NA,14,TRBJ1-1,NA,TRBV30
CASSFWGQGTDTQYF,TGTGCCAGCAGCTTTTGGGGGCAGGGCACAGATACGCAGTATTTT,NA,15,TRBJ2-3,NA,TRBV7-6
CASSAPPGGNEQFF,TGTGCCAGCAGCGCCCCACCAGGGGGGAATGAGCAGTTCTTC,NA,14,TRBJ2-1,NA,TRBV9
CASSLRWDRVFGYTF,TGTGCCAGCAGCCTTAGGTGGGACAGGGTCTTCGGCTACACCTTC,NA,15,TRBJ1-2,TRBD1,TRBV27
CASSLPGRYEQYF,TGTGCCAGCAGCTTACCGGGCCGCTACGAGCAGTACTTC,NA,13,TRBJ2-7,NA,TRBV7-9
CAWSTGLAGNEQFF,TGTGCCTGGAGTACGGGACTAGCGGGTAATGAGCAGTTCTTC,NA,14,TRBJ2-1,TRBD2,TRBV30